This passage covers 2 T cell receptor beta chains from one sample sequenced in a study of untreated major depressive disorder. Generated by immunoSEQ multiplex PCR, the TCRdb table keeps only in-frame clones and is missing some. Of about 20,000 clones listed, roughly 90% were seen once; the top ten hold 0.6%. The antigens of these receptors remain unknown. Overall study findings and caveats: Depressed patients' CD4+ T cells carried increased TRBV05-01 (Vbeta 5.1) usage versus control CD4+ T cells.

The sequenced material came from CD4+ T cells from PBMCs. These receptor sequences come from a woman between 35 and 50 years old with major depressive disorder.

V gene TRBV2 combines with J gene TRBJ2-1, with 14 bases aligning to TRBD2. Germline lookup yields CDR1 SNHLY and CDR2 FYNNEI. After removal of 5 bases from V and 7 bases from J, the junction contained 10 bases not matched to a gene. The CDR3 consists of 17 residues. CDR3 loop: CASSSYPTSGGANEQFF. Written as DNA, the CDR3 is TGTGCCAGCAGTTCCTACCCGACTAGCGGGGGGGCGAATGAGCAGTTCTTC. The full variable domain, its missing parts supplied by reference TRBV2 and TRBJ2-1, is EPEVTQTPSHQVTQMGQEVILRCVPISNHLYFYWYRQILGQKVEFLVSFYNNEISEKSEIFDDQFSVERPDGSNFTLKIRSTKLEDSAMYFCASSSYPTSGGANEQFFGPGTRLTVL.

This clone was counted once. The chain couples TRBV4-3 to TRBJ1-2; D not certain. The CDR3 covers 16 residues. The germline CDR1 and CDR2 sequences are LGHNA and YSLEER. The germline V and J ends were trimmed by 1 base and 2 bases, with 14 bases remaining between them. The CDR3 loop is CASSQVSARANYGYTF. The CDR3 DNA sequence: TGCGCCAGCAGCCAAGTATCTGCTAGGGCGAACTATGGCTACACCTTC.